The 29 T cell receptor beta chains below all came from one sample that was sequenced in a study of OX40 agonist ivuxolimab in advanced cancers. The method was immunoSEQ multiplex PCR; TCRdb's version includes in-frame clones alone and lacks a portion of them. The data contain tens of thousands of clones, around nine tenths of them singletons. Sequenced here: CD4+ or CD8+ T cells sorted from blood, sampled in a trial of the OX40 agonist ivuxolimab. The receptors were sampled from an adult with an advanced solid tumor such as melanoma, head and neck, liver or kidney cancer.

The V gene is TRBV18, the J gene TRBJ1-2; 10 positions match TRBD1. Germline V gene lookup returns CDR1 KGHSH and CDR2 LQKENI. V dropped 1 base and J dropped 6; count of bases not matched to a gene: 5. The CDR3 length is 15 residues. DNA of the CDR3: TGTGCCAGCTCACCACAGGGACAGGGGCAGGATGGCTACACCTTC. As protein: CASSPQGQGQDGYTF.

The chain's CDR3 is CASSRLAGEQYF. DNA for the CDR3: TGTGCCAGCAGTCGACTAGCGGGCGAGCAGTACTTC. The chain links TRBV6-5 to TRBJ2-7; 10 nucleotides align to TRBD2. Losses at the gene ends were 5 bases for V and 6 bases for J; bases not matched to a gene: 1. The CDR3 is 12 residues long. Germline values: CDR1 MNHEY, CDR2 SVGAGI.

The rearrangement joins TRBV5-1 to TRBJ2-1; D not resolved. There are 15 residues in the CDR3. Trimming left V 0 bases short and J 5 bases short, with 12 bases between. CDR1 is SGHRS, CDR2 YFSETQ, per germline. DNA of the CDR3: TGCGCCAGCAGCTTGGGCCTTGGGCTCCACAATGAGCAGTTCTTC. It encodes CASSLGLGLHNEQFF.

The chain joins TRBV5-1 to TRBJ1-3; a possible D gene is TRBD1 (6 bases). CDR3 size: 16 residues. Per the germline V gene, CDR1 is SGHRS and CDR2 is YFSETQ. With 4 bases removed from V and 0 bases from J, the gap between germline ends came to 14 bases. The CDR3 sequence is CASSPQRGGSGNTIYF. Here the CDR3 DNA reads TGCGCCAGCAGCCCACAAAGGGGGGGCTCTGGAAACACCATATATTTT.

The CDR3: CASSPGQVRETQYF. In DNA, the CDR3 is TGTGCCAGCAGCCCAGGACAGGTCAGGGAGACCCAGTACTTC. This chain joins TRBV7-8 and TRBJ2-5; TRBD1 matches at 7 bases. Trimming cost V 5 bases and J 5 bases; bases outside gene matches: 8. CDR1 SGHVS and CDR2 FQNEAQ come from the germline V gene. CDR3 length: 14 residues.

The rearrangement joins TRBV19 to TRBJ2-7; D perhaps matches TRBD1 (5 bases). Germline CDR1 reads LNHDA; CDR2 reads SQIVND (reference sequence). With 4 bases removed from V and 3 bases from J, the gap between germline ends came to 16 bases. The CDR3 sequence is 15 residues long. The CDR3 DNA reads TGTGCCAGTAGTACTCAGGTGGGCAGGGACTACGAGCAGTACTTC. Translated: CASSTQVGRDYEQYF.

The chain uses TRBV21-1 and TRBJ1-5; the table gives TRBD1 as D, unverified against the DNA. TRBV21-1 is marked as a pseudogene. The CDR3 spans 15 residues. CDR3 residues: CASSDRGRGNQPQHF. The CDR3 nucleotides are TGTGCCAGCAGCGACAGGGGAAGGGGCAATCAGCCCCAGCATTTT.

J is TRBJ1-1 and V is TRBV6-1, with D perhaps matching TRBD1 (6 bases). Germline V gene sequence: CDR1 MNHNS, CDR2 SASEGT. V lost 7 bases to trimming and J lost 3 bases, with 18 bases between them. The CDR3 is made up of 15 amino acids. The CDR3 DNA sequence: TGTGCCAGCACCAAAGGGGACACGGGACACACTGAAGCTTTCTTT. Translated: CASTKGDTGHTEAFF.

The chain employs TRBV19 and TRBJ1-5, with TRBD1 as a possible D gene (5 bases). There are 15 residues in the CDR3. The V gene lost 4 bases and the J gene lost 4 bases, with 14 bases spanning the gap. Per germline, CDR1 LNHDA and CDR2 SQIVND (reference sequence). CDR3 protein: CASSTTGTENQPQHF. In DNA form, the CDR3 reads TGTGCCAGTAGTACCACCGGGACGGAGAATCAGCCCCAGCATTTT.

V is TRBV4-3 and J is TRBJ2-7, with 7 bases lining up with TRBD1. The V gene's germline CDR1 is LGHNA and CDR2 YSLEER. Unmatched junction bases numbered 5, after V lost 0 bases and J lost 3 bases. CDR3 size: 15 residues. The CDR3 here is CASSQEENRGYEQYF. The CDR3 nucleotides read TGCGCCAGCAGCCAAGAGGAAAACAGGGGCTACGAGCAGTACTTC.

V usage is TRBV6-6 and J usage is TRBJ2-7, with 8 bases identical to TRBD1. Per germline, CDR1 MNHNY and CDR2 SVGAGI (reference sequence). The J segment lost 1 base and the V segment lost 6 bases, leaving 8 bases of the junction unmatched. This CDR3 spans 15 amino acids. In DNA, the CDR3 is TGTGCCAGCAGCGAGCCGGGACAGGCGTCCTACGAGCAGTACTTC. This encodes CASSEPGQASYEQYF.

The chain couples TRBV6-4 to TRBJ1-5; maybe TRBD1 (6 bases). This CDR3 has 16 amino acids. CDR1 is MRHNA and CDR2 is SNTAGT in the germline V gene. V was cut by 11 bases and J by 0 bases, with 20 bases left in between. Here the CDR3 reads CAVLQNTQGSNQPQHF. The CDR3 DNA sequence: TGTGCCGTTTTACAAAACACACAGGGTAGCAATCAGCCCCAGCATTTT.

The V and J genes are TRBV5-1 and TRBJ2-5, with TRBD1 identical over 7 bases. Germline trimming cut 0 bases from V and 5 bases from J; bases unmatched to any gene: 4. Per the germline V gene, CDR1 is SGHRS and CDR2 is YFSETQ. The CDR3 spans 14 residues. The chain's CDR3 is CASSLEGAQETQYF. The CDR3 nucleotides are TGCGCCAGCAGCTTGGAGGGGGCACAGGAGACCCAGTACTTC.

The rearrangement links TRBV19 to TRBJ2-7, with 12 nucleotides matching TRBD2. The CDR3 is 13 residues long. The germline V gene encodes CDR1 LNHDA and CDR2 SQIVND (reference sequence). V dropped 9 bases and J dropped 3; count of bases not matched to a gene: 3. In nucleotides, the CDR3 is TGTGCCAGCATGACTAGCGGGAGCTACGAGCAGTACTTC. This codes for CASMTSGSYEQYF.

The V gene is TRBV7-9, the J gene TRBJ2-2; 9 bases are a match to TRBD2. From germline, CDR1 is SEHNR and CDR2 FQNEAQ (reference sequence). The length of the CDR3 is 17 residues. With 7 bases clipped from V and 0 bases from J, the junction kept 9 bases outside the gene matches. The DNA of the CDR3 is TGTGCCAGCATCCTAGCGGCTAGCGGGACGAACACCGGGGAGCTGTTTTTT. Its translation is CASILAASGTNTGELFF. Full variable domain (remainder filled in from reference TRBV7-9 and TRBJ2-2): DTGVSQNPRHKITKRGQNVTFRCDPISEHNRLYWYRQTLGQGPEFLTYFQNEAQLEKSRLLSDRFSAERPKGSFSTLEIQRTEQGDSAMYLCASILAASGTNTGELFFGEGSRLTVL.

This chain connects TRBV10-3 to TRBJ2-7; no clear D gene. The CDR3 extends over 13 amino acids. The V end lost 8 bases, the J end lost 4 bases, and 15 bases lay between the germline ends. Germline CDR1 is ENHRY and CDR2 is SYGVKD. The DNA for the CDR3 is TGTGCCATCTCTGCTACCCTCGGTTACGAGCAGTACTTC. It yields the protein CAISATLGYEQYF.

In this sample, this clone turned up a few times. V gene TRBV7-3 combines with J gene TRBJ2-1, with TRBD2 identical over 7 bases. The CDR3 length is 15 residues. With V trimmed by 2 bases and J by 8 bases, 9 bases remained unmatched. CDR1 and CDR2 (germline): SGHTA, FQGTGA. This chain's CDR3 is CASSLEASGQYEQFF. The CDR3 DNA sequence: TGTGCCAGCAGCTTAGAGGCTAGCGGCCAATATGAGCAGTTCTTC.

The rearrangement links TRBV28 to TRBJ2-4; TRBD1 matches at 10 bases. This CDR3 comprises 17 residues. With 5 bases clipped from V and 2 bases from J, the junction kept 9 bases outside the gene matches. Germline CDR1 is MDHEN and CDR2 is SYDVKM. The CDR3: CASSQDRGRVTKNIQYF. CDR3 DNA: TGTGCCAGCAGTCAAGACAGGGGGCGCGTAACCAAAAACATTCAGTACTTC.

The rearrangement joins TRBV11-2 to TRBJ2-1; D remains ambiguous. V was trimmed by 0 bases and J by 5 bases, leaving 8 bases between them. The CDR3 sequence is 14 residues long. Germline V gene sequence: CDR1 SGHAT, CDR2 FQNNGV. As DNA, the CDR3 is TGTGCCAGCAGCTTAGAGCGGACCAACAATGAGCAGTTCTTC. As protein: CASSLERTNNEQFF.

The chain combines TRBV29-1 with TRBJ2-1, with D perhaps given as TRBD1 or TRBD2 (5 bases each). The CDR3 contains 14 residues. The V end lost 4 bases, the J end lost 6 bases, and 16 bases lay between the germline ends. The germline gives CDR1 SQVTM, CDR2 ANQGSEA. The CDR3 DNA is TGCAGCGTTGGGGGGACGCCTCGGGGCAATGAGCAGTTCTTC. Translation: CSVGGTPRGNEQFF.

About this clone: The junction differs from germline at one of its ends, possibly a read error. This chain connects TRBV7-7 to TRBJ2-5; D remains unclear. This CDR3 has 15 amino acids. Germline V gene lookup returns CDR1 SSHAT and CDR2 FNYEAQ (reference sequence). Written as DNA, the CDR3 is TGTGCTAGCAGCTTTGGGGAAGGAGTTCAAGAGACCCAGTACTTC. Translating gives CASSFGEGVQETQYF.

V and J are TRBV28 and TRBJ1-5, with a tentative D call TRBD1 (5 bases). The V end was cut by 6 bases, the J end by 9 bases, with 21 bases between. The CDR3 has 15 amino acids. Germline V lookup: CDR1 MDHEN, CDR2 SYDVKM. CDR3 bases: TGTGCCAGCAGCTATGTTATCAGGGCTCAAGGGCCCCAGCATTTT. Protein product: CASSYVIRAQGPQHF.

This chain joins TRBV11-2 and TRBJ2-5, with 16 bases lining up with TRBD2. Trimming took 6 bases from V and 5 from J; bases not matched to a gene: 9. The CDR3 totals 17 residues. Germline assignment: CDR1 SGHAT and CDR2 FQNNGV. The CDR3 sequence: CASSSGTSGRVFETQYF. The CDR3 DNA follows: TGTGCCAGCAGTTCCGGGACTAGCGGGAGGGTCTTCGAGACCCAGTACTTC.

This chain joins TRBV4-3 and TRBJ1-3, with D possibly being TRBD1 (6 bases). Germline lookup yields CDR1 LGHNA and CDR2 YSLEER. The CDR3 totals 16 residues. Deletions cut 2 bases from V and 0 bases from J, with 11 bases between. DNA of the CDR3: TGCGCCAGCAGCCAATGGGGGCGGCGCTCTGGAAACACCATATATTTT. This encodes CASSQWGRRSGNTIYF.

The J gene is TRBJ2-7, the V gene TRBV7-2; no definite D call. The CDR3 extends over 14 amino acids. Trimming removed 3 bases from V and 4 bases from J, with 13 bases in between. CDR1 SGHTA and CDR2 FQGNSA come from the germline V gene. The CDR3 reads CASSLSSREYEQYF. The CDR3 nucleotides read TGTGCCAGCAGCTTGAGTAGCCGAGAGTACGAGCAGTACTTC.

The rearrangement uses TRBV7-3 and TRBJ2-2; D may be TRBD1 (6 bases). Germline lookup yields CDR1 SGHTA and CDR2 FQGTGA. CDR3 length: 16 amino acids. With 5 bases removed from V and 3 bases from J, the gap between germline ends came to 16 bases. The CDR3 DNA reads as TGTGCCAGCAGCCCTGGACAGAATCGGTACACCGGGGAGCTGTTTTTT. Protein: CASSPGQNRYTGELFF.

The chain employs TRBV10-3 and TRBJ1-2, with TRBD1 identical over 9 bases. CDR1 is ENHRY and CDR2 is SYGVKD in the germline V gene. The CDR3 has 15 residues. Trimming cost V 4 bases and J 2 bases; bases outside gene matches: 5. The CDR3 spells CAISGTGEPNYGYTF. CDR3 nucleotide sequence: TGTGCCATCAGTGGGACAGGGGAGCCCAACTATGGCTACACCTTC.

In regard to this clone: The junction differs from germline at one of its ends, possibly a read error. The chain recombines TRBV7-7 with TRBJ2-2; 7 bases agree with TRBD1. The length of the CDR3 is 14 residues. Germline lookup yields CDR1 SSHAT and CDR2 FNYEAQ (reference sequence). The CDR3 here is CASSKDRATGELFF. The CDR3 DNA reads as TGTGCTAGCAGCAAAGACAGGGCCACCGGGGAGCTGTTTTTT.

The chain has TRBV5-1 and TRBJ1-1; TRBD1 is a possible D gene (5 bases). The CDR3 consists of 12 residues. In germline, CDR1 is SGHRS, CDR2 YFSETQ. Trimming shortened V by 2 bases and J by 6 bases, and 8 bases separated the two germline ends. CDR3: CASSFGQSEAFF. Here the CDR3 DNA reads TGCGCCAGCAGCTTTGGACAATCTGAAGCTTTCTTT.